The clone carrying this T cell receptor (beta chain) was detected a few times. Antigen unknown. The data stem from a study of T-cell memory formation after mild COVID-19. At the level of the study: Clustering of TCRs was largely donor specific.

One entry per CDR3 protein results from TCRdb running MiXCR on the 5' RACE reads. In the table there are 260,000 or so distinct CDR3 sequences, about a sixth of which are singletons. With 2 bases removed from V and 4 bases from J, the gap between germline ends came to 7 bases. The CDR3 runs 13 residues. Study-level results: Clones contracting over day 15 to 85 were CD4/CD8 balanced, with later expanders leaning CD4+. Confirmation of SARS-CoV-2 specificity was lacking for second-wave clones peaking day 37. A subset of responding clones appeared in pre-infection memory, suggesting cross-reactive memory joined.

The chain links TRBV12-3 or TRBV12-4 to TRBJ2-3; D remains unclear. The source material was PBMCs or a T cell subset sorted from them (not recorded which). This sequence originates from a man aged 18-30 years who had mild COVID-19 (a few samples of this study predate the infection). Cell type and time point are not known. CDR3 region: CASSLFSPDTQYF. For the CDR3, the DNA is TGTGCCAGCAGTTTATTTTCCCCAGATACGCAGTATTTT.